What follows are 6 T cell receptor beta chains derived from one specimen sequenced in a study of cytomegalovirus exposure and HLA in healthy donors. Assay: immunoSEQ multiplex PCR; the TCRdb copy retains only in-frame clones and omits some. The profile shows 200,000 to 300,000 clones, more than 75% of them singletons. Sequencing was performed on PBMCs. All receptors derive from a man between 18 and 35 years old in good health and CMV-seropositive.

This chain uses TRBV6-5 with TRBJ1-5; D possibly corresponds to TRBD1 (5 bases). This CDR3 comprises 14 residues. Germline assignment: CDR1 MNHEY and CDR2 SVGAGI. The V end was cut by 7 bases, the J end by 2 bases, with 12 bases between. CDR3 region: CASTLRAGNQPQHF. The CDR3 DNA follows: TGTGCCAGCACCCTCAGGGCTGGCAATCAGCCCCAGCATTTT.

The V and J genes are TRBV15 and TRBJ2-2; no reliable D call. The length of the CDR3 is 16 residues. The ends were cut back, 0 bases at V and 6 bases at J, with 14 bases in the middle. The germline gives CDR1 LNHNV, CDR2 YYDKDF (reference sequence). Here the CDR3 reads CATSRERLQAAGELFF. In DNA, the CDR3 is TGTGCCACCAGCAGAGAAAGGCTGCAGGCGGCCGGGGAGCTGTTTTTT.

The chain has TRBV28 and TRBJ2-1, with D perhaps TRBD1 (5 bases). Germline V gives CDR1 MDHEN, CDR2 SYDVKM. Trimming stripped 6 bases from V and 6 bases from J, with 21 bases between. The CDR3 sequence is 16 residues long. The CDR3 here is CASSPQLPVRANEQFF. DNA of the CDR3: TGTGCCAGCAGCCCCCAACTACCGGTCAGGGCCAATGAGCAGTTCTTC.

The chain is built from TRBV2 and TRBJ1-5; a weak D match, TRBD1 (5 bases). Germline values: CDR1 SNHLY, CDR2 FYNNEI. The CDR3 consists of 14 residues. The V end lost 4 bases, the J end lost 0 bases, and 7 bases lay between the germline ends. CDR3 DNA: TGTGCCAGCAGTGGGGACGGTAGCAATCAGCCCCAGCATTTT. Amino acid sequence: CASSGDGSNQPQHF.

The CDR3 sequence is CASRLTHGGDYGYTF. For the CDR3, the DNA is TGTGCCAGCAGACTAACGCACGGGGGGGACTATGGCTACACCTTC. The J gene is TRBJ1-2, the V gene TRBV6-5, with D tentatively TRBD1 (5 bases). Looked up from germline, CDR1 is MNHEY and CDR2 is SVGAGI. The germline V and J ends were trimmed by 6 bases and 3 bases, with 17 bases remaining between them. The CDR3 has 15 amino acids.

The sample holds one count of this clone. The V gene is TRBV15, the J gene TRBJ1-4; D gene ambiguous. The CDR3 is 12 residues long. Trimming cost V 5 bases and J 16 bases, with 17 bases left between them. The germline CDR1 and CDR2 sequences are LNHNV and YYDKDF (reference sequence). CDR3 DNA: TGTGCCACCAGCCGCGCCAACCAAAAGAGGTTTTTT. It specifies CATSRANQKRFF.